This TCR beta chain was recovered during a study of T cell repertoires in cytomegalovirus infection. Each CDR3 protein gets one entry after TCRdb re-called the reads with MiXCR. The table shows 650,000 to 900,000 distinct CDR3 sequences, with less than 35% occurring only once. Turning to this clonotype: What it binds is unknown. A much larger clonotype is one base distant, so this may be a read error.

The TCR comes from a human donor in good health (CMV status not recorded). Some clones in this sample may be carry-over from other donors' samples. The starting material was cultured CD8+ T cells from PBMCs, obtained from culture after CMV antigen stimulation.

The CDR3 region is CAISERMAVKGELFF. Here the CDR3 DNA reads TGTGCCATCAGTGAGAGGATGGCCGTTAAGGGGGAACTGTTTTTT. This chain connects TRBV10-3 to TRBJ1-4; possible D gene TRBD1, 6 bases. The germline V gene has CDR1 ENHRY and CDR2 SYGVKD. The ends were cut back, 2 bases at V and 12 bases at J, with 19 bases in the middle. The CDR3 runs to 15 residues.